The source of this TCR beta chain is a study of blood T cell repertoires in COVID-19. Study context: The United States, Italy and Spain were the sources of the acute and convalescent COVID-19 samples. Sources were T cells, B-cell-depleted T cells, or PBMCs; the material itself was cDNA or gDNA.

CDR3 length: 17 residues. CDR1 is LGHDT, CDR2 YNNKEL, per germline (reference sequence). V was cut by 5 bases and J by 5 bases, with 22 bases left in between. As handled by the study authors: Nucleated cell number was recorded as an estimate derived from reference gene primer amplification. Sequencing was performed with immunoSEQ multiplex PCR; in TCRdb, only in-frame clones are kept and a portion is missing. V, J and clone size were drawn from that table, and D and trimming were deduced from the DNA. The sample carries tens of thousands of clones, under 95% recorded once. This chain links TRBV3-1 (or the pseudogene TRBV3-2) with TRBJ2-4; no clear D. The sample comprised peripheral blood. This sequence was found in a human donor in a cohort sampled during active COVID-19. CDR3 sequence: CASSTSGPICKENIQYF. As DNA, the CDR3 is TGTGCCAGCAGCACGTCGGGTCCCATTTGCAAAGAAAACATTCAGTACTTC.